Listed below are T cell receptor beta chains from one sample, sequenced in a study of regulatory T cells in long-lasting Graves disease. MiXCR was run by TCRdb on the multiplex PCR reads, yielding one entry per CDR3 protein. The table has just over 600,000 distinct CDR3 sequences, roughly 16% seen once. The same sample was also studied in work on T cells in Graves' hyperthyroidism and ophthalmopathy.

Sequencing used peripheral blood mononuclear cells (PBMCs), obtained at new diagnosis, from a patient treated with antithyroid drugs. The receptors derive from a woman aged 30 to 39 with Graves disease. The conserved cysteine and the conserved F or W are not part of the CDR3 here.

J: TRBJ1-5; V: TRBV7-2; CDR3: ASSPGAEANQPQH
J: TRBJ2-2; V: TRBV7-9; CDR3: ASSLDGLPGELF
J: TRBJ2-5; V: TRBV19; CDR3: ASSWTDRQETQY
J: TRBJ2-5; V: TRBV20-1; CDR3: SARDLTRETQY
J: TRBJ2-3; V: TRBV19; CDR3: ASSRGRGDTQY
J: TRBJ2-5; V: TRBV18; CDR3: ASSPPYQETQY
J: TRBJ2-1; V: TRBV5-5; CDR3: ASSPLAGPNEQF
J: TRBJ1-4; V: TRBV28; CDR3: ASSLLFPSKGDEKLF
J: TRBJ2-1; V: TRBV7-9; CDR3: ASSATTEDEQF
J: TRBJ1-1; V: TRBV3-1; CDR3: ASSQTSNAEAF
J: TRBJ2-7; V: TRBV13; CDR3: ASSRTGDSEQY
J: TRBJ2-3; V: TRBV5-4; CDR3: ASRDRAEDTQY
J: TRBJ2-7; V: TRBV30; CDR3: AWSQSEQY
J: TRBJ2-7; V: TRBV7-2; CDR3: ASSYTSESSYEQY
J: TRBJ2-7; V: TRBV2; CDR3: ASRSGTSGLGEQY
J: TRBJ1-4; V: TRBV18; CDR3: ASSPRWGRSEKLF
J: TRBJ1-4; V: TRBV7-9; CDR3: ASSLEGRRGSPTNEKLF
J: TRBJ1-2; V: TRBV28; CDR3: ASSFSGQGPYGYT
J: TRBJ1-2; V: TRBV7-2; CDR3: ASSLGGFGFYGYT
J: TRBJ2-7; V: TRBV6-1; CDR3: ASRDPSGGAYYEQY
J: TRBJ2-3; V: TRBV9; CDR3: ASSVEGRLPDTQY
J: TRBJ2-6; V: TRBV28; CDR3: ASSSPRTYGTVSSGANVLT
J: TRBJ1-6; V: TRBV10-3; CDR3: AISELGGAKNSPLH
J: TRBJ2-5; V: TRBV6-1; CDR3: ASSGPGPSQETQY
J: TRBJ2-3; V: TRBV29-1; CDR3: SVEANRDTQY
J: TRBJ2-1; V: TRBV12-5; CDR3: ASGLGGYHNEQF
J: TRBJ1-5; V: TRBV27; CDR3: ASSLLGQSNQPQH